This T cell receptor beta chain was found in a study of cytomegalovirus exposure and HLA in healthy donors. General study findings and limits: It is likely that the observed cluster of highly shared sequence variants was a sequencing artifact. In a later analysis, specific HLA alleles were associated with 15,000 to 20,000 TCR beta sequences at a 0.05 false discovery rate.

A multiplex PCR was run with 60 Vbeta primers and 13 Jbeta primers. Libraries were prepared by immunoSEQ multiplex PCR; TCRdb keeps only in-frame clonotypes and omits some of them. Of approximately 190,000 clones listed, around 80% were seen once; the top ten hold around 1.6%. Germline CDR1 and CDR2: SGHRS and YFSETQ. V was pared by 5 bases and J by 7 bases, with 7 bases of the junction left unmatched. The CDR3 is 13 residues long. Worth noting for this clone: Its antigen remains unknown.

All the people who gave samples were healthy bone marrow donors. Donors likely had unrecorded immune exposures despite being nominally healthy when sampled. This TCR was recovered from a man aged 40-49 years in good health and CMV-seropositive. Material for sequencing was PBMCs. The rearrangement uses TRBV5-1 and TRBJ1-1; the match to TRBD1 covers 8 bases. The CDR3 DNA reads TGCGCCAGCAGTGGACAGGGCGGCGATGAAGCTTTCTTT. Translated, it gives CASSGQGGDEAFF.